This T cell receptor (beta chain) was obtained from a study of shared clonotypes between healthy human individuals. In replicate PCRs of sorted subsets, roughly 200 ng DNA, about 30,000 T cell genomes, was used. The repertoire was sequenced with immunoSEQ multiplex PCR; TCRdb's copy has only in-frame clones and lacks some. The sample yields around 690,000 clones, roughly 88% seen once. V lost 0 bases to trimming and J lost 4 bases, with 6 bases between them. Germline assignment: CDR1 SNHLY and CDR2 FYNNEI. The CDR3 is made up of 14 amino acids. The specimen was memory CD8+ T cells from PBMCs. The sample's subset: CD45RO+ cells pooled with CCR7-negative TemRA cells. The chain joins TRBV2 to TRBJ1-4; D remains unclear. This receptor was obtained from a man younger than 35 in good health. Some clones in this sample may be carry-over from other donors' samples. The CDR3 bases are TGTGCCAGCAGTGAAGCGGGATTTAATGAAAAACTGTTTTTT. Protein sequence: CASSEAGFNEKLFF.